Presented here are 27 T cell receptor beta chains from one specimen sequenced in a study of cytomegalovirus exposure and HLA in healthy donors. The study ran its PCR with 60 Vbeta and 13 Jbeta primers. This table comes from immunoSEQ multiplex PCR, and its TCRdb copy is limited to in-frame clones, with some not included. The sample holds some 130,000 clones, approximately 80% seen once. The sequencing input was PBMCs. These receptors were obtained from a man younger than 45 in good health and CMV-seronegative.

This clone was detected once. The chain couples TRBV7-2 to TRBJ2-3, with D perhaps matching TRBD1 (5 bases). The CDR3 is 17 residues long. The germline gives CDR1 SGHTA, CDR2 FQGNSA. With 5 bases removed from V and 2 bases from J, the gap between germline ends came to 20 bases. CDR3 in amino acids: CASSGRNRSHLTDTQYF. DNA of the CDR3: TGTGCCAGCAGCGGTAGAAACAGGAGCCACCTCACAGATACGCAGTATTTT.

V and J are TRBV5-1 and TRBJ2-1; D perhaps matches TRBD1 (6 bases). This CDR3 is 16 amino acids long. CDR1 SGHRS and CDR2 YFSETQ come from the germline V gene. V dropped 4 bases and J dropped 0 bases, with 14 bases sitting between them. The CDR3 reads CASSPRTVSSYNEQFF. The CDR3 nucleotides are TGCGCCAGCAGCCCAAGGACAGTGAGCTCCTACAATGAGCAGTTCTTC.

The chain uses TRBV19 and TRBJ1-1; D ambiguous. Trimming stripped 6 bases from V and 0 bases from J, with 8 bases between. Per germline, CDR1 LNHDA and CDR2 SQIVND (reference sequence). This CDR3 is 13 amino acids long. In DNA form, the CDR3 reads TGTGCCAGTAGGGAACAGCTGAACACTGAAGCTTTCTTT. It codes for CASREQLNTEAFF.

The J gene is TRBJ2-7, the V gene TRBV18; possibly TRBD1 for D (6 bases). The CDR3 loop spans 17 amino acids. V lost 0 bases and J 2 bases, leaving 17 bases between the germline ends. Looked up from germline, CDR1 is KGHSH and CDR2 is LQKENI. As DNA, the CDR3 is TGTGCCAGCTCACCACCGCATAGGGGGAGCGCGACCTACGAGCAGTACTTC. It specifies CASSPPHRGSATYEQYF.

This clone was detected a few times. The chain links TRBV28 to TRBJ1-1; 9 bases map to TRBD1. CDR3 length: 14 residues. Germline CDR1 and CDR2: MDHEN and SYDVKM. With V trimmed by 4 bases and J by 4 bases, 4 bases remained unmatched. DNA of the CDR3: TGTGCCAGCAGTTCTGGACAGGGGTCCACTGAAGCTTTCTTT. As protein: CASSSGQGSTEAFF. Filled out from reference TRBV28 and TRBJ1-1, the complete variable domain reads DVKVTQSSRYLVKRTGEKVFLECVQDMDHENMFWYRQDPGLGLRLIYFSYDVKMKEKGDIPEGYSVSREKKERFSLILESASTNQTSMYLCASSSGQGSTEAFFGQGTRLTVV.

V and J are TRBV27 and TRBJ2-3; 9 bases align to TRBD1. Germline V gene lookup returns CDR1 MNHEY and CDR2 SMNVEV (reference sequence). Trimming cost V 6 bases and J 4 bases; bases outside gene matches: 8. The CDR3 totals 15 residues. CDR3: CASSPLGQGPDTQYF. The CDR3, as DNA: TGTGCCAGCAGCCCCCTTGGACAGGGGCCAGATACGCAGTATTTT.

As for this clone: Other DNA sequences in the same sample also yield this CDR3. The chain couples TRBV28 to TRBJ1-2, with a tentative D call TRBD1 (5 bases). The V end was cut by 2 bases, the J end by 8 bases, with 12 bases between. The CDR3 totals 13 residues. The germline V gene has CDR1 MDHEN and CDR2 SYDVKM. The CDR3 sequence is CASSLGTGGGYTF. The CDR3 DNA sequence: TGTGCCAGCAGTTTAGGAACCGGGGGGGGCTACACCTTC.

J is TRBJ2-5 and V is TRBV7-2; D not certain. CDR3 length: 12 amino acids. The V end lost 0 bases, the J end lost 5 bases, and 4 bases lay between the germline ends. Germline lookup yields CDR1 SGHTA and CDR2 FQGNSA. The CDR3 nucleotides read TGTGCCAGCAGCTTAGCCCGGGAGACCCAGTACTTC. Amino acids: CASSLARETQYF. Full variable domain (missing parts from reference TRBV7-2 and TRBJ2-5): GAGVSQSPSNKVTEKGKDVELRCDPISGHTALYWYRQSLGQGLEFLIYFQGNSAPDKSGLPSDRFSAERTGGSVSTLTIQRTQQEDSAVYLCASSLARETQYFGPGTRLLVL.

The chain uses TRBV10-2 and TRBJ2-2; TRBD1 matches at 7 bases. The CDR3 is made up of 14 amino acids. Germline loops: CDR1 WSHSY, CDR2 SAAADI. V dropped 11 bases and J dropped 5; count of bases not matched to a gene: 11. The CDR3 DNA follows: TGCGCCGGCACAGGGGATAGAAGTACCGGGGAGCTGTTTTTT. This encodes CAGTGDRSTGELFF.

This rearrangement joins TRBV6-5 to TRBJ1-1; 9 positions match TRBD1. Trimming removed 7 bases from V and 9 bases from J; junction bases left unmatched: 9. This CDR3 contains 13 residues. Looked up from germline, CDR1 is MNHEY and CDR2 is SVGAGI. The CDR3 nucleotides are TGTGCCAGCATTCCACTAGGACAGGGGCAAGCTTTCTTT. As protein: CASIPLGQGQAFF.

The V and J genes are TRBV10-3 and TRBJ1-3; a possible D gene is TRBD1 (5 bases). V lost 4 bases and J lost 0, with 7 bases in between. CDR1 and CDR2 from the germline V gene are ENHRY and SYGVKD. CDR3 length: 14 residues. CDR3 region: CAISVDSSGNTIYF. For the CDR3, the DNA is TGTGCCATCAGTGTCGACAGCTCTGGAAACACCATATATTTT.

As for this clone: Other nucleotide sequences in the sample specify the same CDR3. This chain links TRBV7-2 with TRBJ1-2, with TRBD1 matching over 12 bases. V dropped 4 bases and J dropped 7; count of bases not matched to a gene: 7. CDR1 and CDR2 from the germline V gene are SGHTA and FQGNSA. This CDR3 has 15 amino acids. DNA of the CDR3: TGTGCCAGCAGCTCACAGGGACAGGGGGCCTCTGGCTACACCTTC. This translates into CASSSQGQGASGYTF.

This clone was recorded a few times. V and J are TRBV15 and TRBJ1-4; TRBD1 matches at 11 bases. Trimming cost V 3 bases and J 5 bases; bases outside gene matches: 2. CDR1 is LNHNV and CDR2 is YYDKDF in the germline V gene (reference sequence). CDR3 length: 15 amino acids. CDR3 residues: CATSRGDRGNEKLFF. CDR3 DNA sequence: TGTGCCACCAGCAGGGGGGACAGGGGGAATGAAAAACTGTTTTTT.

V gene TRBV14 combines with J gene TRBJ2-5; D is possibly TRBD1 (5 bases). V was pared by 4 bases and J by 4 bases, with 13 bases between. Germline V CDR1 and CDR2: SGHDN, FVKESK. The CDR3 contains 14 residues. This CDR3 reads CASSPRPGIETQYF. For the CDR3, the DNA is TGTGCCAGCAGCCCCCGCCCAGGGATAGAGACCCAGTACTTC.

This clone came up a few times. This chain joins TRBV4-1 and TRBJ2-2; 10 nucleotides align to TRBD2. CDR1 and CDR2 from the germline V gene are MGHRA and YSYEKL. V lost 0 bases, J lost 6 bases, and 4 bases stayed unmatched. The CDR3 has 16 amino acids. CDR3 in DNA: TGCGCCAGCAGCCAAGATTCTAGCGGGAGAGCCGGGGAGCTGTTTTTT. Protein product: CASSQDSSGRAGELFF.

The J gene is TRBJ2-1, the V gene TRBV7-2; 12 bases map to TRBD2. This CDR3 comprises 17 residues. V lost 1 base and J lost 8; bases outside the gene matches: 9. Per the germline V gene, CDR1 is SGHTA and CDR2 is FQGNSA. CDR3 coding DNA: TGTGCCAGCAGCTTAGAGCTGACTAGCGGGAGAGGCGATGAGCAGTTCTTC. It codes for CASSLELTSGRGDEQFF.

This chain joins TRBV7-2 and TRBJ1-1, with D hard to call. The ends were cut back, 6 bases at V and 4 bases at J, with 18 bases in the middle. This CDR3 spans 15 amino acids. CDR1 and CDR2 (germline): SGHTA, FQGNSA. CDR3 sequence: CASRAGGLTSTEAFF. The CDR3 coding sequence is TGTGCCAGCAGAGCCGGCGGGCTGACGAGCACTGAAGCTTTCTTT.

The genes are TRBV7-2 and TRBJ2-1, with 10 nucleotides matching TRBD2. Germline V CDR1 and CDR2: SGHTA, FQGNSA. The length of the CDR3 is 16 residues. The V gene end was trimmed by 5 bases and the J gene end by 8 bases; junction bases not matched to a gene: 12. CDR3 sequence: CASSRGGAGGSDEQFF. The CDR3 bases are TGTGCCAGCAGCCGCGGGGGAGCGGGAGGGAGCGATGAGCAGTTCTTC.

The chain joins TRBV5-6 to TRBJ1-1, with no clear D. With 5 bases removed from V and 3 bases from J, the gap between germline ends came to 11 bases. This CDR3 is built from 13 residues. Germline assignment: CDR1 SGHDT and CDR2 YYEEEE. CDR3 nucleotides: TGTGCCAGCAGGGATACAGCCTACACTGAAGCTTTCTTT. This translates into CASRDTAYTEAFF.

V and J are TRBV4-3 and TRBJ2-1; a weak D match, TRBD2 (6 bases). The CDR3 extends over 12 amino acids. The V end was cut by 1 base, the J end by 10 bases, with 8 bases between. Germline V lookup: CDR1 LGHNA, CDR2 YSLEER. The CDR3 DNA reads TGCGCCAGCAGCCAAGGAGGGAGGGAGCAGTTCTTC. It codes for CASSQGGREQFF.

The chain joins TRBV18 to TRBJ2-7, with TRBD2 matching 11 bases. This CDR3 has 16 residues. Per the germline V gene, CDR1 is KGHSH and CDR2 is LQKENI. The V segment lost 0 bases and the J segment 4 bases; nucleotides outside the gene matches: 5. CDR3 sequence reads: CASSPPSGREVYEQYF. In nucleotides, the CDR3 is TGTGCCAGCTCACCACCTAGCGGGAGGGAGGTATACGAGCAGTACTTC.

This chain connects TRBV6-6 to TRBJ1-5, with D possibly being TRBD1 (5 bases). The germline V gene has CDR1 MNHNY and CDR2 SVGAGI (reference sequence). The germline V and J ends were trimmed by 6 bases and 7 bases, with 13 bases remaining between them. CDR3 size: 13 residues. The CDR3: CASSPGAGQPQHF. Here the CDR3 DNA reads TGTGCCAGCAGCCCCGGGGCGGGGCAGCCCCAGCATTTT.

V and J are TRBV11-2 and TRBJ2-5, with D unresolved. The CDR3 covers 16 residues. V lost 5 bases, J lost 4 bases, and 20 bases lay in between. Germline-derived CDR1 and CDR2 are SGHAT and FQNNGV. CDR3 residues: CASSISRLQGRETQYF. CDR3 DNA: TGTGCCAGCAGCATCAGCAGACTCCAAGGAAGAGAGACCCAGTACTTC.

CDR3 sequence reads: CASSLAAGSNTEAFF. DNA for the CDR3: TGTGCCAGCAGCTTGGCCGCCGGTAGCAACACTGAAGCTTTCTTT. The chain links TRBV5-4 to TRBJ1-1; D remains ambiguous. V lost 0 bases and J lost 2, with 11 bases in between. The germline gives CDR1 SGHNT, CDR2 YYREEE (reference sequence). The CDR3 extends over 15 amino acids.

The J gene is TRBJ2-1, the V gene TRBV4-3; 12 bases are shared with TRBD2. This CDR3 comprises 19 residues. J was trimmed by 2 bases and V by 1 base; bases with no gene match: 9. In germline, CDR1 is LGHNA, CDR2 YSLEER. The CDR3 sequence is CASSQVTSGRRNTYNEQFF. The CDR3, as DNA: TGCGCCAGCAGCCAAGTTACTAGCGGGAGGAGAAATACCTACAATGAGCAGTTCTTC.

The chain uses TRBV18 and TRBJ2-1; possibly TRBD2 for D (7 bases). CDR3 length: 15 residues. Germline CDR1 KGHSH, CDR2 LQKENI. V was clipped by 1 base and J by 9 bases, with 16 bases between them. CDR3 DNA: TGTGCCAGCTCACCACGGCTAGCGGAGGGGGGTGAGCAGTTCTTC. Protein sequence: CASSPRLAEGGEQFF. The variable domain in full, completed from reference TRBV18 and TRBJ2-1, reads NAGVMQNPRHLVRRRGQEARLRCSPMKGHSHVYWYRQLPEEGLKFMVYLQKENIIDESGMPKERFSAEFPKEGPSILRIQQVVRGDSAAYFCASSPRLAEGGEQFFGPGTRLTVL.

The gene calls are TRBV29-1 and TRBJ2-5; weak D call: TRBD1 (6 bases). Germline CDR1 and CDR2: SQVTM and ANQGSEA. The CDR3 sequence is 16 residues long. Trimming shortened V by 7 bases and J by 5 bases, and 26 bases separated the two germline ends. This chain's CDR3 is CSGGGQGWRPYETQYF. CDR3 nucleotides: TGCAGCGGTGGGGGTCAGGGGTGGCGCCCATATGAGACCCAGTACTTC.